This is a list of T cell receptor beta chains from one sample in a study of blood T cell repertoires in COVID-19. Produced via immunoSEQ multiplex PCR; TCRdb's table is partial and in-frame only. The sample consists of hundreds of thousands of clones, roughly 80% of them appearing once. The sample comprised PBMCs or T cells enriched from blood (not recorded which). The source of these receptors is a man aged 40-49 years who had been exposed to COVID-19. CDR3s include the opening cysteine and the closing phenylalanine or tryptophan. A D gene is named only where the DNA matches it firmly. The listing skips clone size in some rows; elsewhere it reads once, few, many or a size class.

J | size | D | V | CDR3 | DNA
TRBJ2-6 | few | . | TRBV24-1 | CATSDSNRAAGANVLTF | TGTGCCACCAGTGATTCGAACAGGGCTGCTGGGGCCAACGTCCTGACTTTC
TRBJ2-1 | . | TRBD1 | TRBV6-4 | CASSSSQGANEQFF | TGTGCCAGCTCTTCGTCCCAGGGGGCCAATGAGCAGTTCTTC
TRBJ1-6 | few | TRBD1 | TRBV2 | CASRVEGARTNSPLHF | TGTGCCAGCAGGGTAGAGGGGGCGAGGACTAATTCACCCCTCCACTTT
TRBJ1-5 | . | . | TRBV6-5 | CASRQRYSNQPQHF | TGTGCCAGCAGGCAGAGGTATAGCAATCAGCCCCAGCATTTT
TRBJ2-7 | . | TRBD2 | TRBV15 | CATSRDRGGSEQYF | TGTGCCACCAGCAGAGACCGGGGGGGCTCCGAGCAGTACTTC
TRBJ1-1 | few | . | TRBV12-3/TRBV12-4 | CASSFGNTEAFF | TGTGCCAGCAGTTTCGGGAACACTGAAGCTTTCTTT
TRBJ2-7 | once | TRBD1 | TRBV3-1/TRBV3-2 | CASSPQIGQGSYEQYF | TGTGCCAGCAGCCCCCAAATCGGACAGGGCTCCTACGAGCAGTACTTC
TRBJ2-7 | once | TRBD1 | TRBV5-1 | CASSSTGGRHEQYF | TGCGCCAGCAGCTCTACAGGGGGCCGTCACGAGCAGTACTTC
TRBJ1-2 | . | TRBD1 | TRBV7-2 | CASSYRTGNNYGYTF | TGTGCCAGCAGCTACCGGACAGGGAATAACTATGGCTACACCTTC
TRBJ1-2 | . | TRBD1 | TRBV6-5 | CASSRTGTGVGYTF | TGTGCCAGCAGTCGTACCGGGACAGGGGTGGGCTACACCTTC
TRBJ2-7 | few | TRBD2 | TRBV23-1 | CASSHPRTSGSVYEQYF | TGCGCCAGCAGTCACCCTCGGACTAGCGGGAGCGTATACGAGCAGTACTTC
TRBJ2-7 | . | TRBD2 | TRBV24-1 | CATSDLGTSGSYEQYF | TGTGCCACCAGTGACCTTGGGACTAGCGGGAGCTACGAGCAGTACTTC
TRBJ2-1 | . | . | TRBV24-1 | CATSDYSNEQFF | TGTGCCACCAGTGATTACAGCAATGAGCAGTTCTTC